Listed here is a single T cell receptor beta chain. This specimen comes from a study of blood T cell repertoires in COVID-19. The data were produced by immunoSEQ multiplex PCR, yet TCRdb's version contains in-frame clones alone and is incomplete. Among approximately 250,000 clones, 88% were seen once, and the ten largest hold roughly 1.2%. V was shortened by 10 bases and J by 6 bases, with 18 bases between the two germline ends. Per germline, CDR1 SEHNR and CDR2 FQNEAQ (reference sequence). CDR3 size: 13 residues. The sequence came from a woman aged 40 to 49 with acute COVID-19. The V call is TRBV7-9, the J call TRBJ1-1; D may be TRBD1 (5 bases). What was sequenced was PBMCs or T cells enriched from blood (not recorded which). The CDR3 loop reads CATIQGSESEAFF. CDR3 coding DNA: TGTGCCACCATTCAGGGATCCGAGTCTGAAGCTTTCTTT.